A selection of T cell receptor beta chains follows, all from one sample in a study of vaccination and CD4 T cells after COVID-19. Their antigens remain unidentified. One entry per CDR3 protein, called by TCRdb with MiXCR from the PCR reads. This table has about 2,700 distinct CDR3 sequences, 30% appearing once. This sample comprised CD4+ T cells from blood, cultured in vitro, obtained after SARS-CoV-2 vaccination. The receptors were gathered from a human donor who had recovered from COVID-19. Each CDR3 is given with its conserved first and last residue. A D gene is named only where the DNA matches it firmly. Clone size is given for some rows only: seen once, a few or many times, or a class if the clone is expanded.

TRBJ2-3	.	TRBV7-9	.	TGTGCCAGCAGCTTATGGGGGTCGTGGGCAAGCACAGATACGCAGTATTTT	CASSLWGSWASTDTQYF
TRBJ1-5	.	TRBV6-6	.	TGTGCCAGCAGTCCCCATCCAGGCTGGGATTATAGCAATCAGCCCCAGCATTTT	CASSPHPGWDYSNQPQHF
TRBJ2-7	TRBD1	TRBV6-4	once	TGTGCCATCCCGGGACAGGGGGCGGGCGAGCAGTACTTC	CAIPGQGAGEQYF
TRBJ1-1	TRBD1	TRBV7-9	medium-sized	TGTGCCAGCAGCTTGGGGGACAGAGGGTACACTGAAGCTTTCTTT	CASSLGDRGYTEAFF
TRBJ2-3	TRBD1	TRBV7-2	few	TGTGCCAGCAGCTTAGTCAGGGGGATAGATACGCAGTATTTT	CASSLVRGIDTQYF
TRBJ2-3	.	TRBV7-9	medium-sized	TGTGCCAGCGCCCAGGCGGGAGATACGCAGTATTTT	CASAQAGDTQYF
TRBJ1-1	.	TRBV4-1	.	TGCGCCAGCAGCCAACCCCGTTTCATGAACACTGAAGCTTTCTTT	CASSQPRFMNTEAFF
TRBJ1-1	.	TRBV7-3	.	TGTGCCAGCAGCTTAAGGGGAGACTCGAACACTGAAGCTTTCTTT	CASSLRGDSNTEAFF
TRBJ2-7	.	TRBV6-1	few	TGTGCCAGCAGGGGCACCTACGAGCAGTACTTC	CASRGTYEQYF
TRBJ1-2	TRBD1	TRBV20-1	few	TGCAGTGCCAAACCGGGACAGGGAACCTCCATCTATGGCTACACCTTC	CSAKPGQGTSIYGYTF
TRBJ2-6	TRBD1	TRBV10-3	.	TGTGCCATCGAGGACAGGGGGAGGTCTGGGGCCAACGTCCTGACTTTC	CAIEDRGRSGANVLTF
TRBJ2-1	TRBD2	TRBV10-1	once	TGCGCCAGCAGTGCCCATCATAGCGGGACCTACAATGAGCAGTTCTTC	CASSAHHSGTYNEQFF
TRBJ2-7	TRBD2	TRBV10-3	few	TGTGCCATCAGTGAGTCGGGCGGGGGAAAGCAGTACTTC	CAISESGGGKQYF
TRBJ2-7	.	TRBV28	medium-sized	TGTGCCAGCAGCGCAGGACAGTCCATGGAGCAGTACTTC	CASSAGQSMEQYF
TRBJ1-2	.	TRBV7-3	few	TGTGCCAGCAGCATGAACCAGGGAAGTGGCTACACCTTC	CASSMNQGSGYTF
TRBJ2-5	TRBD1	TRBV28	medium-sized	TGTGCCAGCAGTTACAGCTCGGGACAGGGCGTGGAGACCCAGTACTTC	CASSYSSGQGVETQYF
TRBJ1-5	.	TRBV21-1	.	TGTGCCAGCAGCGCCCGAACTACAAATCAGCCCCAGCATTTT	CASSARTTNQPQHF
TRBJ1-5	.	TRBV6-5	.	TGTGCCAGCAGTTCCGTTAATCAGCCCCAGCATTTT	CASSSVNQPQHF
TRBJ1-2	.	TRBV20-1	few	TGCAGTGCCAGTCGTGGGTCCGATGGCTACACCTTC	CSASRGSDGYTF
TRBJ2-3	.	TRBV21-1	.	TGTGCCAGCAGTGGGTGTAGCACAGATACGCAGTATTTT	CASSGCSTDTQYF
TRBJ2-7	TRBD1	TRBV18	.	TGTGCCAGCTCACCGAGGACAGGGATCTACGAGCAGTACTTC	CASSPRTGIYEQYF
TRBJ2-1	TRBD1	TRBV7-9	.	TGTGCCAGCAGCTTAGAGGGAACCTGGACAGGGATTTACAATGAGCAGTTCTTC	CASSLEGTWTGIYNEQFF